The clone carrying this T cell receptor (beta chain) has more than one count but fewer than ten. The antigen is undetermined. This entry is derived from a study of T cell responses to AZD1222 COVID-19 vaccine. Findings and caveats of the study: All repertoire sampling was performed exclusively after the peak T cell response. Vaccine-related CD4 TCRs covered spike, predominating at 160-218 and 743-854. White British ancestry dominated among donors, who included more females, and clonal diversity was possibly underestimated.

V gave up 2 bases and J gave up 1 base, with 10 bases separating them. The CDR3 contains 15 residues. Germline CDR1 reads SGHRS; CDR2 reads YFSETQ. Profiled with immunoSEQ multiplex PCR; TCRdb holds only in-frame clones, not every one. Seen here are 75,000 to 85,000 clones, more than 60% observed once, and the top ten hold 27%. The clonotype comes from an adult who received the MenACWY meningococcal vaccine as a control. The sample here was peripheral blood, taken 28 days after the second dose of the MenACWY control vaccine. The J gene is TRBJ2-1, the V gene TRBV5-1; D might be TRBD1 (5 bases). The CDR3 nucleotides are TGCGCCAGCAGCTTTGCGTCAGGGTCCTACAATGAGCAGTTCTTC. Translated: CASSFASGSYNEQFF.